This T cell receptor beta chain was captured in a study of blood T cells in healthy people across ages. The CDR3 has 14 amino acids. Per germline, CDR1 MGHRA and CDR2 YSYEKL. Germline trimming cut 2 bases from V and 15 bases from J; bases unmatched to any gene: 9. A second PCR, run for roughly 6 to 11 cycles, used a sample-barcoded 5' primer plus a J-beta primer mix. TCRdb analysed the 5' RACE reads with MiXCR anew, one entry per CDR3 protein. Among 1,500,000 or so distinct CDR3 sequences listed, 45% to 70% were seen once. Researchers isolated at least 7 million PBMCs per sample. Source material: blood. The chain recombines TRBV4-1 with TRBJ2-1; 11 positions match TRBD2. The TCR was taken from a young man in good health. The DNA of the CDR3 is TGCGCCAGCAGCCAAATGGGTCTAGCGGGAGGTATGTTCTTC. Encoded protein: CASSQMGLAGGMFF.